This paragraph reports one T cell receptor beta chain. Its antigen is not known. This entry is derived from a study of cytomegalovirus exposure and HLA in healthy donors. Notes on the study in general: Among the most significant clusters, several appeared linked to common viral pathogens in a later analysis.

This CDR3 comprises 11 residues. Per the germline V gene, CDR1 is MDHEN and CDR2 is SYDVKM. V was cut by 2 bases and J by 6 bases, with 3 bases left in between. Primers: 60 Vbeta forward and 13 Jbeta reverse. Method: immunoSEQ multiplex PCR; TCRdb's copy keeps in-frame clones and lacks some. The sample lists 150,000 to 200,000 clones, about four fifths occurring once. The receptor comes from a man over 45 in good health and CMV-seronegative. The J gene is TRBJ2-3, the V gene TRBV28, with D uncertain. The specimen sequenced was PBMCs. CDR3 nucleotide sequence: TGTGCCAGCAGTTTACTGGATACGCAGTATTTT. Translation: CASSLLDTQYF.